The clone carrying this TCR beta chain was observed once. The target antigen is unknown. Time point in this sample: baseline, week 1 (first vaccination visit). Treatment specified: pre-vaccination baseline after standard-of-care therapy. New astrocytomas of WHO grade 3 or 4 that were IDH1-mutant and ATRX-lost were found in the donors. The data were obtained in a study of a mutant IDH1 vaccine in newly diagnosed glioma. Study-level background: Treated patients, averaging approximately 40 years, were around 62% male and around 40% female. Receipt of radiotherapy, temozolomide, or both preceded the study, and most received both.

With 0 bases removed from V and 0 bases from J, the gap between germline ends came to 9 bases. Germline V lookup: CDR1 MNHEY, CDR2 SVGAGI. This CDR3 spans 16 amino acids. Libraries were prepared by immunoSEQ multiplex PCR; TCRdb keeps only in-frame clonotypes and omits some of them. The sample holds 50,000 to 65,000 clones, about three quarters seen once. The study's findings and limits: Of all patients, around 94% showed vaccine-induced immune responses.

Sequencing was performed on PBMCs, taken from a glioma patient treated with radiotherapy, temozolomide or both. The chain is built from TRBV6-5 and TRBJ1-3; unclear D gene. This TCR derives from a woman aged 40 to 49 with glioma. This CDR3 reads CASSYSKGLSGNTIYF. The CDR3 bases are TGTGCCAGCAGTTACTCGAAAGGACTCTCTGGAAACACCATATATTTT.